These 26 T cell receptor beta chains originate from one sample sequenced in a study of OX40 agonist ivuxolimab in advanced cancers. Sequenced by immunoSEQ multiplex PCR; TCRdb stores in-frame clones only, minus some. The sample includes roughly 73,000 clones, approximately 80% seen only once; the top ten take 0.85% to 1.3%. Sequenced material: CD4+ or CD8+ T cells sorted from blood, taken in a trial of the OX40 agonist ivuxolimab. The receptors were gathered from an adult with an advanced solid tumor such as melanoma, head and neck, liver or kidney cancer.

V is TRBV5-1 and J is TRBJ1-2; TRBD1 matches 7 bases. Trimming cost V 4 bases and J 7 bases; bases outside gene matches: 10. Germline-derived CDR1 and CDR2 are SGHRS and YFSETQ. This CDR3 contains 14 residues. The CDR3 sequence is CASSTPGTVVGYTF. DNA for the CDR3: TGCGCCAGCAGCACCCCCGGGACAGTGGTTGGCTACACCTTC.

The CDR3 is CASSVHPPGGSADTQYF. The CDR3 DNA reads as TGTGCCAGCAGCGTACACCCACCCGGGGGGTCTGCAGATACGCAGTATTTT. The chain couples TRBV9 to TRBJ2-3; 7 positions match TRBD2. There are 17 residues in the CDR3. In germline, CDR1 is SGDLS, CDR2 YYNGEE. V trimming: 1 base; J trimming: 4 bases; junction bases outside the gene matches: 12.

The chain has TRBV7-8 and TRBJ1-2; 7 bases are a match to TRBD1. CDR3 length: 14 amino acids. Germline V lookup: CDR1 SGHVS, CDR2 FQNEAQ. V lost 2 bases and J lost 6; bases outside the gene matches: 6. The CDR3: CASSLSQGGHGYTF. The DNA of the CDR3 is TGTGCCAGCAGCTTAAGTCAGGGGGGTCATGGCTACACCTTC.

The chain couples TRBV7-2 to TRBJ2-4, with D possibly TRBD1 on 5 matching bases. The CDR3 sequence is 15 residues long. V lost 2 bases to trimming and J lost 6 bases, with 14 bases between them. The germline V gene encodes CDR1 SGHTA and CDR2 FQGNSA. CDR3 in amino acids: CASSLFGTGINIQYF. In DNA, the CDR3 is TGTGCCAGCAGCTTATTTGGTACAGGAATAAACATTCAGTACTTC. The whole variable domain, remainder taken from reference TRBV7-2 and TRBJ2-4, is GAGVSQSPSNKVTEKGKDVELRCDPISGHTALYWYRQSLGQGLEFLIYFQGNSAPDKSGLPSDRFSAERTGGSVSTLTIQRTQQEDSAVYLCASSLFGTGINIQYFGAGTRLSVL.

Comment on this clone: This sample includes further DNA sequences coding for the same CDR3. The chain recombines TRBV2 with TRBJ2-7; either TRBD1 or TRBD2 may supply D (5 bases each). V gave up 6 bases and J gave up 4 bases, with 13 bases separating them. Germline loops: CDR1 SNHLY, CDR2 FYNNEI. The CDR3 length is 13 residues. CDR3 sequence: CASSKVGTYEQYF. The CDR3 nucleotides read TGTGCCAGCAGCAAGGTCGGGACGTACGAGCAGTACTTC.

The rearrangement joins TRBV18 to TRBJ2-7; maybe TRBD1 (6 bases). V shed 6 bases and J shed 0 bases, with 12 bases lying between them. The CDR3 is 14 amino acids. Germline V CDR1 and CDR2: KGHSH, LQKENI. In DNA form, the CDR3 reads TGTGCCAGCTCGTTCGGACAGACCTCCTACGAGCAGTACTTC. Translation gives CASSFGQTSYEQYF.

The chain is built from TRBV5-1 and TRBJ1-6; perhaps TRBD1 as D (6 bases). Trimming shortened V by 3 bases and J by 6 bases, and 16 bases separated the two germline ends. Germline values: CDR1 SGHRS, CDR2 YFSETQ. The CDR3 totals 16 residues. CDR3 residues: CASSSNRDGANSPLHF. CDR3 coding DNA: TGCGCCAGCAGCTCGAACAGGGATGGAGCTAATTCACCCCTCCACTTT.

This chain links TRBV6-5 with TRBJ2-7; 7 bases are shared with TRBD1. CDR1 and CDR2 from the germline V gene are MNHEY and SVGAGI. The ends lost 5 bases at V and 4 bases at J; junction bases unmatched: 11. The length of the CDR3 is 15 residues. The CDR3 region is CASSLKSGQLYEQYF. CDR3 DNA: TGTGCCAGCAGTCTAAAATCGGGACAGCTATACGAGCAGTACTTC.

This clone has a handful of counts. This chain connects TRBV27 to TRBJ2-7; 7 bases are shared with TRBD1. The V gene end was trimmed by 8 bases and the J gene end by 6 bases; junction bases not matched to a gene: 13. The CDR3 is made up of 14 amino acids. Germline V lookup: CDR1 MNHEY, CDR2 SMNVEV (reference sequence). The CDR3 nucleotides are TGTGCCAGCTCTTCCAACAGGGGACCAGGCGAGCAGTACTTC. Residues: CASSSNRGPGEQYF.

This chain joins TRBV5-6 and TRBJ1-2; TRBD1 aligns across 9 bases. Germline-derived CDR1 and CDR2 are SGHDT and YYEEEE. This CDR3 comprises 16 residues. Losses at the gene ends were 4 bases for V and 4 bases for J; bases not matched to a gene: 11. CDR3 protein: CASSTWTGEHSYGYTF. Written as DNA, the CDR3 is TGTGCCAGCAGCACATGGACAGGGGAACACAGCTATGGCTACACCTTC.

The V gene is TRBV28, the J gene TRBJ1-2; maybe TRBD1 (5 bases). Looked up from germline, CDR1 is MDHEN and CDR2 is SYDVKM. V shed 6 bases and J shed 4 bases, with 9 bases lying between them. The CDR3 extends over 12 amino acids. CDR3 DNA: TGTGCCAGCAGCTTAGGGACCTATGGCTACACCTTC. Protein sequence: CASSLGTYGYTF.

This CDR3 reads CTSSPGPFNGYTF. In DNA form, the CDR3 reads TGCACCAGCAGCCCCGGGCCATTCAATGGCTACACCTTC. The chain is built from TRBV1 and TRBJ1-2. TRBV1 is noted as a pseudogene. The CDR3 has 13 amino acids.

V usage is TRBV6-5 and J usage is TRBJ1-2; 10 bases align to TRBD1. V shed 5 bases, J shed 8 bases, and the junction held 8 bases outside the gene matches. CDR3 length: 14 residues. Germline CDR1 and CDR2: MNHEY and SVGAGI. CDR3 sequence reads: CASSPTVTGGGYTF. CDR3 nucleotide sequence: TGTGCCAGCAGTCCCACCGTGACAGGGGGCGGCTACACCTTC.

The J gene is TRBJ1-1, the V gene TRBV19; D is ambiguous. CDR3 length: 12 residues. Germline V gives CDR1 LNHDA, CDR2 SQIVND (reference sequence). Deletions cut 4 bases from V and 8 bases from J, with 11 bases between. CDR3 residues: CASSTLFAEAFF. The CDR3 DNA sequence: TGTGCCAGTAGTACCCTGTTCGCCGAAGCTTTCTTT.

V is TRBV13 and J is TRBJ1-2; no definite D call. This CDR3 region has 14 residues. Germline assignment: CDR1 PRHDT and CDR2 FYEKMQ (reference sequence). V lost 8 bases to trimming and J lost 2 bases, with 15 bases between them. The CDR3 protein is CASGSLLRNYGYTF. CDR3 DNA: TGTGCCAGCGGCTCCCTCCTCAGAAACTATGGCTACACCTTC.

The chain uses TRBV19 and TRBJ2-1; no reliable D call. Germline V gene sequence: CDR1 LNHDA, CDR2 SQIVND (reference sequence). The V gene lost 6 bases and the J gene lost 9 bases, with 12 bases spanning the gap. The CDR3 loop spans 12 amino acids. CDR3 sequence: CASSLLSGEQFF. CDR3 in DNA: TGTGCCAGTAGCCTCCTTTCAGGTGAGCAGTTCTTC.

This clone was recorded a few times. At one end the junction does not follow the germline gene, possibly because of a read error. The rearrangement joins TRBV5-1 to TRBJ1-2; 7 bases fit TRBD1. This CDR3 has 12 residues. Looked up from germline, CDR1 is SGHRS and CDR2 is YFSETQ. The CDR3 region has the DNA TGCGCCAGCAGCTTGGGGACAGGACCTTCCCTCTTC. Translating gives CASSLGTGPSLF.

V and J are TRBV18 and TRBJ2-7; 7 nucleotides line up with TRBD1. Looked up from germline, CDR1 is KGHSH and CDR2 is LQKENI. This CDR3 has 15 amino acids. Losses at the gene ends were 2 bases for V and 2 bases for J; bases not matched to a gene: 6. The CDR3 sequence is CASSPSADRAYEQYF. CDR3 nucleotides: TGTGCCAGCTCACCATCAGCAGACAGGGCCTACGAGCAGTACTTC.

The chain couples TRBV18 to TRBJ1-2; the D gene is possibly TRBD1 (6 bases). This CDR3 contains 13 residues. The V gene's germline CDR1 is KGHSH and CDR2 LQKENI. The V end lost 3 bases, the J end lost 7 bases, and 12 bases lay between the germline ends. The CDR3 bases are TGTGCCAGCTCACCCACAGGGCTTGGTGGCTACACCTTC. Translating it yields CASSPTGLGGYTF.

The rearrangement links TRBV29-1 to TRBJ1-1; TRBD1 matches 8 bases. The CDR3 extends over 12 amino acids. Looked up from germline, CDR1 is SQVTM and CDR2 is ANQGSEA. Germline trimming cut 7 bases from V and 1 base from J; bases unmatched to any gene: 2. CDR3 sequence: CSAQGANTEAFF. The DNA for the CDR3 is TGCAGCGCTCAGGGGGCGAACACTGAAGCTTTCTTT.

This chain uses TRBV6-1 with TRBJ1-1; the D gene is possibly TRBD1 (6 bases). This CDR3 is 14 amino acids long. CDR1 is MNHNS and CDR2 is SASEGT in the germline V gene. The V gene lost 0 bases and the J gene lost 8 bases, with 13 bases spanning the gap. The CDR3 bases are TGTGCCAGCAGTGAAGCCGGGGGGCGCGGGGAAGCTTTCTTT. This encodes CASSEAGGRGEAFF.

This chain uses TRBV9 with TRBJ2-3; no reliable D call. The CDR3 covers 14 residues. Looked up from germline, CDR1 is SGDLS and CDR2 is YYNGEE. V lost 3 bases and J lost 2, with 10 bases in between. The CDR3 nucleotides read TGTGCCAGCAGCGCCACGGCCTCCACAGATACGCAGTATTTT. Translated: CASSATASTDTQYF.

This clone was found once. This sequence joins TRBV7-2 and TRBJ2-5, with D unclear. With 0 bases removed from V and 4 bases from J, the gap between germline ends came to 6 bases. Germline V gene data show CDR1 as SGHTA and CDR2 as FQGNSA. The CDR3 is made up of 13 amino acids. As DNA, the CDR3 is TGTGCCAGCAGCTTAGCCCTCCCAGAGACCCAGTACTTC. Translating it yields CASSLALPETQYF.

The CDR3 bases are TGTGCCAGTAGTAGGACGTACCAAGAGACCCAGTACTTC. Its protein product is CASSRTYQETQYF. This rearrangement joins TRBV19 to TRBJ2-5; no definite D call. V lost 4 bases to trimming and J lost 0 bases, with 6 bases between them. The CDR3 is made up of 13 amino acids. CDR1 and CDR2 from the germline V gene are LNHDA and SQIVND (reference sequence).

The CDR3 loop reads CSVPGQGAHEQFF. CDR3 coding DNA: TGCAGCGTCCCGGGACAGGGGGCTCATGAGCAGTTCTTC. The chain carries TRBV29-1 and TRBJ2-1; 12 bases map to TRBD1. Germline V gene sequence: CDR1 SQVTM, CDR2 ANQGSEA. Trimming removed 6 bases from V and 8 bases from J; junction bases left unmatched: 5. The CDR3 totals 13 residues.

The V and J genes are TRBV5-4 and TRBJ2-3; D gene uncertain. The V gene's germline CDR1 is SGHNT and CDR2 YYREEE (reference sequence). Between the trimmed V and J ends, which lost 0 bases and 3 bases, there was a span of 11 bases. The CDR3 consists of 15 residues. The CDR3 spells CASSLVQSRTDTQYF. The CDR3, as DNA: TGTGCCAGCAGCTTGGTCCAGTCGAGGACAGATACGCAGTATTTT.